These 24 T cell receptor beta chains originate from one sample sequenced in a study of OX40 agonist ivuxolimab in advanced cancers. The protocol was immunoSEQ multiplex PCR, while the TCRdb copy is restricted to in-frame clones and leaves out a portion. The table records around 31,000 clones, around nine tenths of them present only once. The specimen was CD4+ or CD8+ T cells sorted from blood, collected in a trial of the OX40 agonist ivuxolimab. The receptors shown here come from an adult with an advanced solid tumor such as melanoma, head and neck, liver or kidney cancer.

The J gene is TRBJ2-7, the V gene TRBV28, with 8 bases lining up with TRBD2. The CDR3 has 17 amino acids. Per germline, CDR1 MDHEN and CDR2 SYDVKM. V was pared by 0 bases and J by 3 bases, with 10 bases of the junction left unmatched. The CDR3, as DNA: TGTGCCAGCAGTTTATGGAGAAGCGGGAGATTAAACTACGAGCAGTACTTC. Encoded protein: CASSLWRSGRLNYEQYF.

The count of this clone is one. This chain links TRBV18 with TRBJ2-7; D gene unclear. Trimming took 3 bases from V and 5 from J, leaving 14 bases between them. The CDR3 consists of 14 residues. CDR1 and CDR2 (germline): KGHSH, LQKENI. The CDR3 region is CASSPTILDNEQYF. The CDR3 bases are TGTGCCAGCTCACCTACGATTTTAGACAACGAGCAGTACTTC.

The CDR3: CASSPNTPQGSTDTQYF. CDR3 bases: TGTGCCAGCAGTCCCAACACCCCTCAAGGTTCCACAGATACGCAGTATTTT. The chain couples TRBV27 to TRBJ2-3, with D unresolved. The CDR3 is 17 amino acids. Germline lookup yields CDR1 MNHEY and CDR2 SMNVEV (reference sequence). V lost 5 bases to trimming and J lost 2 bases, with 20 bases between them.

V gene TRBV29-1 combines with J gene TRBJ2-2; D remains ambiguous. The ends were cut back, 0 bases at V and 7 bases at J, with 9 bases in the middle. The CDR3 has 13 amino acids. The germline V gene encodes CDR1 SQVTM and CDR2 ANQGSEA. Here the CDR3 DNA reads TGCAGCGTTGAAGATAGTCATCGCGGGGAGCTGTTTTTT. This sequence encodes CSVEDSHRGELFF.

The chain has TRBV10-1 and TRBJ1-6; a weak D match, TRBD1 (5 bases). Trimming pared 6 bases from V and 7 bases from J, leaving 16 bases between. Germline V gene lookup returns CDR1 WNHNN and CDR2 SYGVQD (reference sequence). CDR3 length equals 15 residues. The CDR3 nucleotides are TGCGCCAGCAGCGCGGATCGGGGACCCAATTCACCCCTCCACTTT. Protein sequence: CASSADRGPNSPLHF.

The V call is TRBV7-9, the J call TRBJ2-7, with D uncertain. V dropped 1 base and J dropped 0 bases, with 16 bases sitting between them. Looked up from germline, CDR1 is SEHNR and CDR2 is FQNEAQ (reference sequence). The CDR3 totals 17 residues. CDR3 residues: CASSLVRSNPGSYEQYF. DNA for the CDR3: TGTGCCAGCAGCTTAGTTCGGTCCAATCCCGGCTCCTACGAGCAGTACTTC.

The chain recombines TRBV6-6 with TRBJ2-7, with D perhaps TRBD1 (6 bases). V lost 3 bases, J lost 2 bases, and 11 bases lay in between. Per germline, CDR1 MNHNY and CDR2 SVGAGI (reference sequence). The CDR3 is 14 amino acids. The DNA for the CDR3 is TGTGCCAGCAGTTATTCCCCAGGGGCCTACGAGCAGTACTTC. It encodes CASSYSPGAYEQYF.

The chain combines TRBV9 with TRBJ2-1; D possibly matches TRBD1 or TRBD2 (6 bases each). This CDR3 is built from 15 residues. Per the germline V gene, CDR1 is SGDLS and CDR2 is YYNGEE. V lost 0 bases, J lost 1 base, and 8 bases lay in between. The CDR3 sequence is CASSVAGASYNEQFF. The CDR3 coding sequence is TGTGCCAGCAGCGTAGCGGGGGCGTCCTACAATGAGCAGTTCTTC.

The CDR3 DNA reads as TGTGCCAGCAGCGGTACTAGCGGGGACTCCGGGGAGCTGTTTTTT. Translating it yields CASSGTSGDSGELFF. The chain links TRBV9 to TRBJ2-2; the match to TRBD2 covers 10 bases. The CDR3 is 15 residues long. CDR1 is SGDLS and CDR2 is YYNGEE in the germline V gene. V shed 3 bases, J shed 6 bases, and the junction held 5 bases outside the gene matches.

V gene TRBV6-5 combines with J gene TRBJ1-5; 9 bases fit TRBD1. Trimming cost V 6 bases and J 4 bases; bases outside gene matches: 1. CDR1 is MNHEY, CDR2 SVGAGI, per germline. The CDR3 is 13 residues long. The CDR3 DNA sequence: TGTGCCAGCAGGACAGGGGGGAATCAGCCCCAGCATTTT. Protein: CASRTGGNQPQHF.

This chain links TRBV7-2 with TRBJ2-3; D is ambiguous. V lost 1 base and J lost 5, with 13 bases in between. Germline V lookup: CDR1 SGHTA, CDR2 FQGNSA. The CDR3 runs 15 residues. CDR3 DNA: TGTGCCAGCAGCTTAGAGGGCAGGATGGGAGATACGCAGTATTTT. This sequence encodes CASSLEGRMGDTQYF.

This chain joins TRBV19 and TRBJ1-2; D is ambiguous. Trimming shortened V by 0 bases and J by 6 bases, and 8 bases separated the two germline ends. Germline CDR1 is LNHDA and CDR2 is SQIVND (reference sequence). The CDR3 runs 13 residues. The CDR3 DNA reads TGTGCCAGTAGTATAGACAGAGACGATGGCTACACCTTC. Protein product: CASSIDRDDGYTF.

The chain has TRBV9 and TRBJ1-2, with D perhaps TRBD1 (5 bases). The CDR3 is made up of 13 amino acids. CDR1 is SGDLS, CDR2 YYNGEE, per germline. The germline V and J ends were trimmed by 5 bases and 8 bases, with 16 bases remaining between them. The CDR3 DNA sequence: TGTGCCAGCAGTGCAGGGCTCGCTCTCGGCTACACCTTC. As protein: CASSAGLALGYTF.

The chain combines TRBV6-5 with TRBJ1-2, with TRBD1 as a possible D gene (5 bases). Germline CDR1 reads MNHEY; CDR2 reads SVGAGI. The CDR3 has 11 amino acids. Trimming cost V 2 bases and J 8 bases, with 6 bases left between them. In DNA, the CDR3 is TGTGCCAGCAGTTACGGGGACGGCTACACCTTC. Amino acid sequence: CASSYGDGYTF.

This clone was recorded once. The rearrangement links TRBV12-5 to TRBJ2-5; no clear D gene. CDR1 and CDR2 (germline): LGHNT, FRNRAP. Between the trimmed V and J ends, which lost 1 base and 4 bases, there was a span of 10 bases. The CDR3 loop spans 14 amino acids. This chain's CDR3 is CASGLGNLRETQYF. For the CDR3, the DNA is TGTGCTAGTGGTTTGGGGAACCTCCGAGAGACCCAGTACTTC. Supplemented by reference TRBV12-5 and TRBJ2-5, the full variable domain reads DARVTQTPRHKVTEMGQEVTMRCQPILGHNTVFWYRQTMMQGLELLAYFRNRAPLDDSGMPKDRFSAEMPDATLATLKIQPSEPRDSAVYFCASGLGNLRETQYFGPGTRLLVL.

The gene calls are TRBV9 and TRBJ2-6; D remains unclear. Trimming took 0 bases from V and 0 from J, leaving 25 bases between them. Germline V gene data show CDR1 as SGDLS and CDR2 as YYNGEE. The CDR3 is made up of 22 amino acids. The CDR3, as DNA: TGTGCCAGCAGCGTAGACAGCCGCATAGGGCTCCTGATAAGCTCTGGGGCCAACGTCCTGACTTTC. Translated: CASSVDSRIGLLISSGANVLTF.

This clone was detected only once. The V gene is TRBV5-6, the J gene TRBJ2-3; 9 positions agree with TRBD2. V lost 0 bases, J lost 8 bases, and 10 bases stayed unmatched. Germline V gene lookup returns CDR1 SGHDT and CDR2 YYEEEE. This CDR3 contains 16 residues. The CDR3 here is CASSLDASGILFTQYF. CDR3 sequence (DNA): TGTGCCAGCAGCTTGGATGCTAGCGGGATATTGTTTACGCAGTATTTT.

The CDR3 DNA reads TGTGCCAGCACCCCCCTGGGGCCCAACACTGAAGCTTTCTTT. As protein: CASTPLGPNTEAFF. The rearrangement joins TRBV5-4 to TRBJ1-1; weak D call: TRBD1 (5 bases). The CDR3 runs 14 residues. Trimming shortened V by 6 bases and J by 2 bases, and 14 bases separated the two germline ends. Germline V gene sequence: CDR1 SGHNT, CDR2 YYREEE (reference sequence). Based on the CDR3 plus reference TRBV5-4 and TRBJ1-1, the full variable domain is ETGVTQSPTHLIKTRGQQVTLRCSSQSGHNTVSWYQQALGQGPQFIFQYYREEENGRGNFPPRFSGLQFPNYSSELNVNALELDDSALYLCASTPLGPNTEAFFGQGTRLTVV.

The gene calls are TRBV9 and TRBJ2-2; no clear D. V lost 3 bases to trimming and J lost 3 bases, with 9 bases between them. The CDR3 has 14 amino acids. Germline V gene data show CDR1 as SGDLS and CDR2 as YYNGEE. CDR3 sequence: CASSARLDTGELFF. CDR3 in DNA: TGTGCCAGCAGCGCCCGTTTGGACACCGGGGAGCTGTTTTTT.

The chain recombines TRBV7-8 with TRBJ1-5, with 7 bases that match TRBD1. There are 14 residues in the CDR3. The germline gives CDR1 SGHVS, CDR2 FQNEAQ. V lost 3 bases and J lost 9; bases outside the gene matches: 8. CDR3 in amino acids: CASSLGQPLWPQHF. The CDR3 nucleotides read TGTGCCAGCAGCTTGGGACAGCCGTTGTGGCCCCAGCATTTT.

There are a few counts of this clone. The rearrangement links TRBV20-1 to TRBJ2-7; D is undetermined. The CDR3 consists of 10 residues. CDR1 and CDR2 (germline): DFQATT, SNEGSKA (reference sequence). The germline V and J ends were trimmed by 6 bases and 4 bases, with 7 bases remaining between them. CDR3: CSAQAYEQYF. DNA for the CDR3: TGCAGTGCCCAAGCATACGAGCAGTACTTC.

V usage is TRBV2 and J usage is TRBJ1-1; D gene ambiguous. This CDR3 has 11 amino acids. Trimming took 9 bases from V and 4 from J, leaving 9 bases between them. Germline values: CDR1 SNHLY, CDR2 FYNNEI. CDR3 DNA sequence: TGTGCCAGTGGGGTGGGCACTGAAGCTTTCTTT. Protein: CASGVGTEAFF. Combining the CDR3 with reference TRBV2 and TRBJ1-1 gives the whole variable domain EPEVTQTPSHQVTQMGQEVILRCVPISNHLYFYWYRQILGQKVEFLVSFYNNEISEKSEIFDDQFSVERPDGSNFTLKIRSTKLEDSAMYFCASGVGTEAFFGQGTRLTVV.

The rearrangement joins TRBV13 to TRBJ1-4; D is possibly TRBD1 (5 bases). Germline V gives CDR1 PRHDT, CDR2 FYEKMQ (reference sequence). V lost 5 bases and J lost 0, with 25 bases in between. This CDR3 is 20 amino acids long. This chain's CDR3 is CASSPIGAGRDSTTNEKLFF. CDR3 DNA: TGTGCCAGCAGCCCCATAGGAGCAGGGAGGGATAGTACAACTAATGAAAAACTGTTTTTT.

This clone was counted only a few times. This chain connects TRBV4-1 to TRBJ2-5, with 9 bases that match TRBD1. The V segment lost 1 base and the J segment 5 bases; nucleotides outside the gene matches: 5. Looked up from germline, CDR1 is MGHRA and CDR2 is YSYEKL. This CDR3 has 15 residues. The CDR3 spells CASSQGYRGRETQYF. The CDR3 bases are TGCGCCAGCAGCCAAGGGTACAGGGGGCGTGAGACCCAGTACTTC.